This T cell receptor (beta chain) was sequenced in a study of cytomegalovirus exposure and HLA in healthy donors. Researchers ran the PCR with 60 Vbeta and 13 Jbeta primers. Only in-frame clones appear in the TCRdb table, and some are missing; sequencing was by immunoSEQ multiplex PCR. The sample lists tens of thousands of clones, about four fifths seen once, with around 2% in the top ten. This TCR was sampled from a woman aged 30 to 39 in good health and CMV-seronegative. The sequencing input was PBMCs.

CDR3 loop: CASSHPGWGGSYTF. CDR3 sequence (DNA): TGCGCCAGCAGCCACCCCGGGTGGGGAGGAAGCTACACCTTC. The chain uses TRBV4-1 and TRBJ1-2, with D unclear. Per the germline V gene, CDR1 is MGHRA and CDR2 is YSYEKL. This CDR3 spans 14 amino acids. Trimming took 3 bases from V and 9 from J, leaving 17 bases between them.